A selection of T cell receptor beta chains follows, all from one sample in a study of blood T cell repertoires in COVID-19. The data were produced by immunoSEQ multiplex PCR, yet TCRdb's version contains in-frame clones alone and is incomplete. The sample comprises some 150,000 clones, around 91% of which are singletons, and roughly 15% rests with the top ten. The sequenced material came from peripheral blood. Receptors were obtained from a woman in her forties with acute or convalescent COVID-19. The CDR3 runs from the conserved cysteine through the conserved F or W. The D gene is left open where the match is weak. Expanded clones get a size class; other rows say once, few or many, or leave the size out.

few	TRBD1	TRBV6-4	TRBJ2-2	TGTGCCAGCAAAGCGGCAGGGGGCGCCCCCGGGGAGCTGTTTTTT	CASKAAGGAPGELFF
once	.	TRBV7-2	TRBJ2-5	TGTGCCAGCAGCTTAGCGCAAGGGGGTCTAGAGACCCAGTACTTC	CASSLAQGGLETQYF
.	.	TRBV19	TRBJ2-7	TGTGCCAGTAGTCGAGGGTCGGCGGGCAACTACGAGCAGTACTTC	CASSRGSAGNYEQYF
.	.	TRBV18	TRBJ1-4	TGTGCCAGCTCACCAGCCACGACAGGAATATTTAATGAAAAACTGTTTTTT	CASSPATTGIFNEKLFF
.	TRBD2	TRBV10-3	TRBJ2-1	TGTGCCATCAGTGAGGCGAAAAGGACTAGCGGGATTTACAATGAGCAGTTCTTC	CAISEAKRTSGIYNEQFF
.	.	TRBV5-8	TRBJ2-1	TGTGCCAGCAGCTTAGCGGGTTCCTACAATGAGCAGTTCTTC	CASSLAGSYNEQFF
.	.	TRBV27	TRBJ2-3	TGTGCCAGCAGCTCCCGGGGGGCACAAGGTACAGATACGCAGTATTTT	CASSSRGAQGTDTQYF
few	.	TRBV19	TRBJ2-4	TGTGCCAGTAGTATCCGACAGACCTCCGGAGTCAAAAACATTCAGTACTTC	CASSIRQTSGVKNIQYF
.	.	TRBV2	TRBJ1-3	TGTGCCAGCAGTGATCGGGGTTTTGGAAACACCATATATTTT	CASSDRGFGNTIYF
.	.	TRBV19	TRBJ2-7	TGTGCCAGTAGTATGTGGAACAGCTCCTACGAGCAGTACTTC	CASSMWNSSYEQYF
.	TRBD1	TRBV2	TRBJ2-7	TGTGCCAGCAGTGTTGACAGGGCGAGCGAGCAGTACTTC	CASSVDRASEQYF
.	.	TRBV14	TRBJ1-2	TGTGCCAGCAGCCAAGAAACGACTGCCGCCTATGGCTACACCTTC	CASSQETTAAYGYTF
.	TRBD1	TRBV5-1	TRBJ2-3	TGCGCCAGCAGCGACCTCGGACAGGCAGTTTCAGATACGCAGTATTTT	CASSDLGQAVSDTQYF
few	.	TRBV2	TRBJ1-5	TGTGCCAGCACGGAGAGGAAAAATCAGCCCCAGCATTTT	CASTERKNQPQHF
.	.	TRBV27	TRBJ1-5	TGTGCCAGCAGCCCTGAGCCAAGCAATCAGCCCCAGCATTTT	CASSPEPSNQPQHF
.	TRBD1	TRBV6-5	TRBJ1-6	TGTGCCAGCAGTTTCCCAGGACAGGATAATTCACCCCTCCACTTT	CASSFPGQDNSPLHF
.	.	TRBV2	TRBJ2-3	TGTGCCAGCGCTCGACAGGGAGGCCTGGCAGGTACGCAGTATTTT	CASARQGGLAGTQYF
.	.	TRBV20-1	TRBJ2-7	TGCAGTGCTAGTCAGGATAACTACGAGCAGTACTTC	CSASQDNYEQYF
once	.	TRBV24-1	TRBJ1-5	TGTGCCACCAGTGATTCAACGGGGAGTTTGTTTCATCAGCCCCAGCATTTT	CATSDSTGSLFHQPQHF
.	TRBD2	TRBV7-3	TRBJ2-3	TGTGCCAGCAGCTTGAGTGCTAGCGGGGGGCCTAGCACAGATACGCAGTATTTT	CASSLSASGGPSTDTQYF
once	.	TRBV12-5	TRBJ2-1	TGTGCTAGTGGTGAGAAGTCGGGACACCCATCTTACAATGAGCAGTTCTTC	CASGEKSGHPSYNEQFF
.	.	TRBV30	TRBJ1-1	TGTGCCTGGACCAGGGTCGGGAACACTGAAGCTTTCTTT	CAWTRVGNTEAFF
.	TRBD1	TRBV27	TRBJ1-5	TGTGCCAGCAGTTTATCGACGACAGGGAATCAGCCCCAGCATTTT	CASSLSTTGNQPQHF
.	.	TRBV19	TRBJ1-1	TGTGCCAGTAGTATCGGGGGACGTCTCTTAGGGACTGAAGCTTTCTTT	CASSIGGRLLGTEAFF
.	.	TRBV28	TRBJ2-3	TGTGCCAGCAGTTTAGACCTAGCTAGCACAGATACGCAGTATTTT	CASSLDLASTDTQYF
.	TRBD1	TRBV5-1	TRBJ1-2	TGCGCCAGCAGCCCGGGACAGGGATTTGGCTACACCTTC	CASSPGQGFGYTF
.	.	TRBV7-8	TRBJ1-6	TGTGCCAGCAGCCTAAACAACAGGTCCTATAATTCACCCCTCCACTTT	CASSLNNRSYNSPLHF
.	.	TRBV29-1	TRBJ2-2	TGCAGCGTTGGTGGCGGGGTGTTCACCGGGGAGCTGTTTTTT	CSVGGGVFTGELFF
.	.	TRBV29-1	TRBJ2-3	TGCAGCGTTGTACCAGGGGAGTCCACAGATACGCAGTATTTT	CSVVPGESTDTQYF
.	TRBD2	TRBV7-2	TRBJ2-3	TGTGCCAGCAGCAGACTAGCGGGAGTGGAGACGCAGTATTTT	CASSRLAGVETQYF
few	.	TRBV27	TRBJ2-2	TGTGCCAGCAGTTCCCCCCCCGCAAAGGGGCTTACGATAACCGGGGAGCTGTTTTTT	CASSSPPAKGLTITGELFF
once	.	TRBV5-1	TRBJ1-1	TGCGCCAGCGCTAATGGGCAGGGAATGAACACTGAAGCTTTCTTT	CASANGQGMNTEAFF
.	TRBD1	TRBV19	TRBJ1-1	TGTGCCAGTAGCCCCCTCCAGGGGGCGATTCTGTTT	CASSPLQGAILF
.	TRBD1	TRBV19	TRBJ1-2	TGTGCCAGACCTCCGGTGGACAGGGGGCGCTTTGCTGGCTACACCTTC	CARPPVDRGRFAGYTF
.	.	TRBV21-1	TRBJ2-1	TGTGCCAGCAGCAAAGCAATCGACAGGTCCCCAAACTCCTACAATGAGCAGTTCTTC	CASSKAIDRSPNSYNEQFF
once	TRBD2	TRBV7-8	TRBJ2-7	TGTGCCAGCAGCGCAAGCTTAGCGGGAGGGACCTACGAGCAGTACTTC	CASSASLAGGTYEQYF
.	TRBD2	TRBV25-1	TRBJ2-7	TGTGCCAGCAGTGGAACAAGCGGGAGGCCTGGGGAGCAGTACTTC	CASSGTSGRPGEQYF
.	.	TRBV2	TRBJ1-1	TGTGCCAGCAGAGATACAGGGATCACTGAAGCTTTCTTT	CASRDTGITEAFF
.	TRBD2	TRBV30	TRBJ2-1	TGTGCCTGGAGTGCTAGCGGGGACTACAATGAGCAGTTCTTC	CAWSASGDYNEQFF
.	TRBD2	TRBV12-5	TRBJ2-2	TGTGCTAGTGGTTCCCTGGGTAGCGGGGGGGATTACACCGGGGAGCTGTTTTTT	CASGSLGSGGDYTGELFF
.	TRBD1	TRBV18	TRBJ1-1	TGTGCCAGCTCCGCCGGGACAGGGCTTCTGAACACTGAAGCTTTCTTT	CASSAGTGLLNTEAFF
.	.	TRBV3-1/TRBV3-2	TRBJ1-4	TGTGCCAGCAGCCAAGACTTAACTAATGAAAAACTGTTTTTT	CASSQDLTNEKLFF
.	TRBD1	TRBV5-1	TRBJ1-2	TGCGCCAGCAGCTTGGACTCAGGGGGCAGCGGCTATGGCTACACCTTC	CASSLDSGGSGYGYTF
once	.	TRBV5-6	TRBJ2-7	TGTGCCAGCAGCCACACCGGGACCTACGAGCAGTACTTC	CASSHTGTYEQYF
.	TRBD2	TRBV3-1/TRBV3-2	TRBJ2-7	TGTGCCAGCAGCCAGACTAGCGGGGCCTCCTACGAGCAGTACTTC	CASSQTSGASYEQYF
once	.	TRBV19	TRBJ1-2	TGTGCCAGTAGTATAGACAGGGTCTATGGCTACACCTTC	CASSIDRVYGYTF
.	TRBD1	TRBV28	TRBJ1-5	TGTGCCAGCAGTTCCCGGACAGGGGGCTTTCAGCCCCAGCATTTT	CASSSRTGGFQPQHF
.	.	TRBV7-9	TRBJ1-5	TGTGCCAGCAGCTCTTCTGAGCAGCCCCAGCATTTT	CASSSSEQPQHF
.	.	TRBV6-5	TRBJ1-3	TGTGCCAGCAGCCGACAGGACTCTGGAAACACCATATATTTT	CASSRQDSGNTIYF
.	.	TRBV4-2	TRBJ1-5	TGTGCCAGCAGCCCCGTAGGACAGAGCAATCAGCCCCAGCATTTT	CASSPVGQSNQPQHF
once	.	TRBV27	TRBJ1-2	TGTGCCAGCAGTTTAGGTCCAACTGCCGGAGTCTATGGCTACACCTTC	CASSLGPTAGVYGYTF
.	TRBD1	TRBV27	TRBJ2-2	TGTGCCAGCAGTTACCATGACAGGGCGAACACCGGGGAGCTGTTTTTT	CASSYHDRANTGELFF
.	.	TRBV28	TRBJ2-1	TGTGCCAGCAGTTTAAGGGGATTAGGGGGGTTCTTC	CASSLRGLGGFF
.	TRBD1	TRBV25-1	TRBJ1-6	TGTGCCAGCAGTAAAGGACAGGGGAGTCGATCACCCCTCCACTTT	CASSKGQGSRSPLHF